This T cell receptor beta chain appears in the sequencing data of a study of cytomegalovirus exposure and HLA in healthy donors (dated by TCRdb to 2015 to 2018). In the study overall: In an earlier analysis of roughly 590 of the donors, 276 Gb of sequence data and 90 million to 120 million unique TCR beta sequences from roughly 180 million T cells were reported. Roughly 290 gigabases of sequencing data and roughly 81 million unique TCR sequences made up an early release that covered about 640 HLA-typed donors. The genetic ancestry cluster associated with self-reported Caucasian donors included 81% of the roughly 410 genotyped donors. The study was designed to test whether signatures of past pathogen exposure could be identified by cataloging public T cell receptors. The T cell repertoires of several hundred subjects were profiled by immunosequencing and related to cytomegalovirus serostatus. Along with the approximately 700-subject first cohort, a separate validation cohort of over 90 different subjects was used. To predict cytomegalovirus infection status, the study brought together high-throughput TCR immunosequencing, statistical association of individual TCRs with disease status, and machine learning. In a later analysis, previously published TCR beta repertoires from about 670 donors were re-analyzed and high-resolution HLA genotyping was added so that TCR occurrence patterns could be studied. In the later analysis, no new phenotypic data were used to find candidate immune exposures; instead, reliance was placed on TCR beta sequences and their occurrence across donors. An earlier analysis of 450 to 750 of the donors used high-throughput TCR beta sequencing to judge whether each TCR beta V gene segment behaved as functional or pseudogenic. Alongside the repertoire data, information on donor age, sex, ethnicity and CMV serostatus was compiled. A later genetic analysis took genome-wide SNP genotypes for 398 of the 666 donors and used that subset as a discovery cohort. All discovery cohort repertoires had been generated on a single sequencing platform. Class I and class II HLA loci were covered by the typing at four-digit resolution. Typing coverage differed by locus: A, B, C, DRB1 and DQB1 were typed in about 620-640 donors, DQA1 in about 500, DPA1 in 600 to 610, and DPB1 in 450 to 480. Four or five DR-DQ haplotypes were handled as single units for association and clustering because linkage in the cohort was strong. Across roughly 420 genotyped donors of the cohort, an average of about 200,000 unique TCR beta nucleotide sequences per donor were sequenced, and 15% to 20% of those sequences were non-productive.

The library was generated by the immunoSEQ multiplex PCR assay. A mixture of 60 forward primers for TCR Vbeta segments and 13 reverse primers for TCR Jbeta segments was used in the multiplex PCR. The CDR3 region of rearranged TCR beta genes was amplified from genomic DNA by a multiplex PCR assay. The amplified TCR beta libraries were sequenced on the Illumina HiSeq System as 87-base-pair reads. The authors' pipeline ran thus. Across the 666 repertoires, a later analysis counted approximately 83 million unique TCR beta chains, roughly 11 million of which were shared by at least two donors. A nearest-neighbor algorithm error-corrected the raw reads and collapsed the reads into unique sequences, merging closely related sequences to remove PCR and sequencing errors. Alignment of CDR3 sequences to IMGT reference sequences was used to assign V, D and J gene segments. Each retained sequence needed at least a six-nucleotide match to both a V gene segment and a J gene segment. Rearrangements were called productive when the CDR3 lacked stop codons and stayed in frame with V and J; all others were non-productive. CDR3 was defined according to IMGT convention as the region running from the second conserved V-encoded cysteine to the conserved J-encoded phenylalanine. In an earlier analysis of around 540 of the donors, sequences lacking an unambiguous match to a single V gene segment were excluded. An earlier analysis of several hundred of the donors classified V segments as functional when productive rearrangements were above 56.7% and as segregating when the standard deviation between donors was above 5%. A statistical classification framework was built for diagnosing cytomegalovirus status from the catalog of TCR beta chain sequences. In a later analysis, TCR nucleotide sequences were compared against IMGT/GENE-DB human TR gene sequences so that V and J genes could be assigned. A later analysis assigned CDR3 sequences and most-parsimonious VDJ recombination scenarios with the TCRdist pipeline. In a later analysis, each TCR beta chain was defined by its CDR3 amino acid sequence together with its V-gene family, and reads without a unique V-gene family were excluded. In a later analysis, around 650 highly shared, low-generation-probability nucleotide sequences were removed to address suspected cross-contamination and a sequencing artifact. For each public chain, a later analysis derived a clonal expansion index from normalized ranks of inferred template counts within each repertoire. In a later analysis, generation probabilities were computed using a VDJ recombination model fitted to out-of-frame rearrangements, and the results were checked against IGoR. In a later analysis, hypergeometric tests were used to score TCR-TCR, TCR-HLA and TCR-CMV co-occurrence, with a repertoire-size bias correction applied to TCR pairs. False discovery rates were estimated in a later analysis by permuting HLA or CMV assignments 20 times. In a later analysis, co-occurring TCRs were grouped using DBSCAN, with TCRdist sequence similarity added in when clustering inside HLA-allele-positive subsets. For co-occurrence clustering, repertoires with fewer than 30,000 or more than 120,000 public chains were excluded, along with 5 or 6 repertoires with anomalous nucleotide sharing. TCRdb re-hosts the immuneACCESS table, in-frame sequences only. Its copies lack some clones; in the studies checked, an unresolved V gene accounts for under half of them, and the cause for the rest is not known. The DNA was the basis for D and trimming; V, J and clone size are from that table. This sample's records show 40,000 to 60,000 clones. Of the sample, 2% to 2.5% is held by the ten largest clones.

A word on this clone: No cognate antigen has been identified for it.

General study outcomes and caveats: At a false discovery rate of 0.05, a later analysis linked roughly 17,000 TCR beta sequences to specific HLA alleles. Because counts were too low, about 18 rarely observed V segments, including chromosome 9 orphons, were excluded from the earlier analysis of 587 of the donors. In a later analysis, HLA-associated TCR beta chains showed more clonal expansion and lower generation probabilities than non-associated chains that were equally common. A cluster of highly shared sequence variants was judged likely to represent a technical artifact of the sequencing pipeline. A later analysis reported that several top co-occurrence clusters appeared linked to parvovirus B19, influenza, CMV and Epstein-Barr virus. The classifier was reported to diagnose cytomegalovirus status with high specificity and sensitivity in both the original and validation cohorts. Linkage disequilibrium might explain the correlated functional status among segregating V segments, but an unknown experimental factor could not be excluded. Sequencing depth was assumed to be roughly uniform across donors in the presence/absence analyses, though that assumption may not hold. A further reported finding was that TCR beta sequences accurately predicted the HLA-A and HLA-B alleles for most subjects in the first cohort. Broadly in line with IMGT annotations, most TCR beta V segments showed up in productive rearrangements about 87% or about 30% of the time in an earlier analysis of several hundred of the donors. For the cohort, immune exposure information was limited to CMV serostatus. Most TCR sequences were observed very rarely across donors, whereas some public TCRs were present in many individuals. According to a later analysis, TCR association rates differed among HLA loci, with DRB1 alleles showing the most associated TCRs and HLA-C alleles showing the fewest. Most CMV-associated TCR beta chains appeared to be HLA-restricted in a later analysis, and the HLA associations seemed to be driven largely by CMV exposure. Because HLA typing was missing for some donors at each locus, association tests included only the typed subset. In vitro tests confirmed that a few of the cytomegalovirus-associated TCR beta chains recognize cytomegalovirus antigens. According to a later genetic analysis, donors in an Asian-associated ancestry cluster had fewer N-insertions in productive TCRs than the approximately 700-donor mean. In a later genetic analysis, a missense DCLRE1C variant was associated with V-gene and J-gene trimming of TCR beta chains, and the association was replicated in an independent cohort. A total of 164 TCR beta chains were listed by the study as associated with cytomegalovirus. Only TCR beta chains were sequenced in this cohort, and the absence of alpha or paired-chain data limited detectable features. According to the authors, the approach could potentially be generalized to other disease states and immunological phenotypes. Strong co-occurrence of HLA alleles, especially DR and DQ, made assigning TCR associations to individual alleles difficult.

In total, roughly 670 healthy bone marrow donors made up the cohort. All cohort members were sampled while nominally healthy, although unrecorded immune exposures were likely present. The donor was CMV seronegative and belonged to the group of over 350 seronegative cohort members. A peripheral blood sample was collected from each donor, and TCR beta sequencing was performed on peripheral blood mononuclear cells. Genomic DNA was extracted from the blood cell samples with the Qiagen DNeasy Blood Extraction Kit. Source material: PBMCs. The sequence came from a female donor in good health and CMV-seronegative.

The nucleotides are TGTGCCAGCGCGACAGGGGACCGGGGTATTTATGGCTACACCTTC. It encodes CASATGDRGIYGYTF. This sequence uses TRBV6-5 and TRBJ1-2, with 8 bases in between that match TRBD1. Measured from the cysteine to the phenylalanine, the CDR3 is 15 residues long. Of all the DNA, just the CDR3 is kept, 45 bases in frame from base 1. Via the germline V gene, CDR1 is MNHEY and CDR2 SVGAGI. V is trimmed back by 8 bases and J by 5 bases, and the junction contains 13 bases that no gene match accounts for.